Shown below are 10 T cell receptor beta chains from a single sample sequenced in a study of blood T cell repertoires in COVID-19. Libraries were prepared by immunoSEQ multiplex PCR; TCRdb keeps only in-frame clonotypes and omits some of them. The repertoire holds approximately 110,000 clones, with 75% to 90% as singletons. The specimen sequenced was peripheral blood. Every receptor here comes from an elderly woman with COVID-19, enrolled during active disease.

V gene TRBV7-6 combines with J gene TRBJ2-7, with 8 bases fitting TRBD2. The CDR3 has 15 amino acids. Losses at the gene ends were 6 bases for V and 4 bases for J; bases not matched to a gene: 11. In germline, CDR1 is SGHVS, CDR2 FNYEAQ. This CDR3 is CASSVAGSGGYEQYF. The CDR3 coding sequence is TGTGCCAGCAGTGTAGCGGGGTCTGGGGGGTACGAGCAGTACTTC.

The table lists this clone with a few counts. This chain uses TRBV7-2 with TRBJ2-1; TRBD2 matches 12 bases. V was clipped by 6 bases and J by 8 bases; unmatched bases: 11. The CDR3 consists of 16 residues. The germline gives CDR1 SGHTA, CDR2 FQGNSA. CDR3 residues: CASRPFGLAGRHEQFF. In nucleotides, the CDR3 is TGTGCCAGCAGACCATTCGGACTAGCGGGGCGGCATGAGCAGTTCTTC. Together with reference TRBV7-2 and TRBJ2-1, the CDR3 gives the full variable domain: GAGVSQSPSNKVTEKGKDVELRCDPISGHTALYWYRQSLGQGLEFLIYFQGNSAPDKSGLPSDRFSAERTGGSVSTLTIQRTQQEDSAVYLCASRPFGLAGRHEQFFGPGTRLTVL.

This clone was picked up a small number of times. This chain links TRBV5-1 with TRBJ1-1, with TRBD1 as a possible D gene (5 bases). V was shortened by 2 bases and J by 1 base, with 6 bases between the two germline ends. Germline lookup yields CDR1 SGHRS and CDR2 YFSETQ. This CDR3 is 13 amino acids long. The CDR3: CASSFTGNTEAFF. Here the CDR3 DNA reads TGCGCCAGCAGCTTCACAGGGAACACTGAAGCTTTCTTT.

The CDR3 bases are TGTGCCAGCAGCACCTGGACTAGCCAGGGCTCCTACGAGCAGTACTTC. This translates into CASSTWTSQGSYEQYF. This sequence joins TRBV28 and TRBJ2-7; 8 bases are shared with TRBD2. V dropped 6 bases and J dropped 0; count of bases not matched to a gene: 10. CDR3 length: 16 residues. CDR1 is MDHEN, CDR2 SYDVKM, per germline.

The rearrangement links TRBV28 to TRBJ2-3; D perhaps matches TRBD2 (6 bases). CDR1 and CDR2 (germline): MDHEN, SYDVKM. The CDR3 runs to 13 residues. V was clipped by 5 bases and J by 2 bases, with 8 bases between them. Written as DNA, the CDR3 is TGTGCCAGCAGTCGGACTAACACAGATACGCAGTATTTT. It specifies CASSRTNTDTQYF. The complete variable domain, with remaining parts taken from reference TRBV28 and TRBJ2-3, reads DVKVTQSSRYLVKRTGEKVFLECVQDMDHENMFWYRQDPGLGLRLIYFSYDVKMKEKGDIPEGYSVSREKKERFSLILESASTNQTSMYLCASSRTNTDTQYFGPGTRLTVL.

The chain carries TRBV14 and TRBJ2-6, with 8 bases aligning to TRBD1. J gave up 3 bases and V 4 bases, and 8 bases lay outside the gene matches. The CDR3 length is 17 residues. Germline-derived CDR1 and CDR2 are SGHDN and FVKESK. The CDR3 bases are TGTGCCAGCAGCCCACTTCAGGGGGCTGGTGGGGCCAACGTCCTGACTTTC. Protein sequence: CASSPLQGAGGANVLTF.

The chain has TRBV11-1 and TRBJ2-1; 7 bases align to TRBD2. Per germline, CDR1 SGHAT and CDR2 FQDESV (reference sequence). The CDR3 extends over 15 amino acids. Unmatched junction bases numbered 4, after V lost 5 bases and J lost 0 bases. CDR3 sequence: CASSIRTSSYNEQFF. The CDR3 region has the DNA TGTGCCAGCAGCATTCGGACTAGCTCCTACAATGAGCAGTTCTTC.

This sequence joins TRBV5-6 and TRBJ2-3, with 15 positions matching TRBD2. CDR3 length: 19 residues. The germline V gene encodes CDR1 SGHDT and CDR2 YYEEEE. Trimming took 4 bases from V and 4 from J; bases not matched to a gene: 13. The CDR3 nucleotides read TGTGCCAGCAGCCCCGGGACAGGGACTAGCGGGAGGCCATCAGATACGCAGTATTTT. Translated: CASSPGTGTSGRPSDTQYF.

This clone was observed a single time. The chain joins TRBV25-1 to TRBJ2-5, with TRBD2 matching over 12 bases. CDR1 is MGHDK, CDR2 SYGVNS, per germline. The CDR3 is 17 amino acids. V was pared by 7 bases and J by 1 base, with 10 bases of the junction left unmatched. The CDR3 is CASTGTSGLIFQETQYF. For the CDR3, the DNA is TGTGCCAGCACGGGGACTAGCGGGTTAATATTCCAAGAGACCCAGTACTTC.

The chain joins TRBV7-3 to TRBJ1-1, with 8 bases identical to TRBD1. CDR3 length: 13 amino acids. V shed 5 bases, J shed 3 bases, and the junction held 2 bases outside the gene matches. The V gene's germline CDR1 is SGHTA and CDR2 FQGTGA. The CDR3 reads CASSLDRDTEAFF. In nucleotides, the CDR3 is TGTGCCAGCAGCCTGGACAGGGACACTGAAGCTTTCTTT.